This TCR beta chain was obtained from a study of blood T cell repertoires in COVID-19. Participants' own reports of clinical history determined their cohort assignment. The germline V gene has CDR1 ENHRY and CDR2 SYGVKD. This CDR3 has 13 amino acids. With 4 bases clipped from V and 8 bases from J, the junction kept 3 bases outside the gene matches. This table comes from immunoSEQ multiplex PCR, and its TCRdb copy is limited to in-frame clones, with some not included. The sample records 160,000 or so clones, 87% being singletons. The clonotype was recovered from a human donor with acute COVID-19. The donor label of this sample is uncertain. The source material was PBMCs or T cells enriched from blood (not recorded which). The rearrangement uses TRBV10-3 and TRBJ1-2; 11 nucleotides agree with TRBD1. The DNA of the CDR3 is TGTGCCATCAGTGTGGACAGGGGGCAAGGCTACACCTTC. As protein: CAISVDRGQGYTF.